The next 5 T cell receptor beta chains were all read from a single sample in a study of CD8 T cells in ankylosing spondylitis (dated by TCRdb to 2015 to 2018). The library was produced with 5' RACE. Sequencing was carried out with an Illumina HiSeq 2500. TCRdb trimmed the raw reads at Q25, called clones with MiXCR and kept productive beta chains. Records with the same CDR3 protein are collapsed into one entry carrying the most frequent genes and DNA. For this sample there are 250,000 to 400,000 distinct CDR3 sequences; about 9.9% appear just once. Of the sample, 9.1% is held by the ten largest clones. Sequences were obtained from blood, either unsorted or a sorted T cell fraction (not recorded which). The receptors were sampled from a female donor with ankylosing spondylitis or in good health (not recorded which).

In its sample, this clonotype was seen a few times. This sequence joins TRBV5-1 and TRBJ2-1; 7 bases are a match to TRBD1. Germline trimming cut 4 bases from V and 8 bases from J; bases unmatched to any gene: 12. This CDR3 comprises 15 residues. Germline CDR1 reads SGHRS; CDR2 reads YFSETQ. DNA of the CDR3: TGCGCCAGCAGCGCCGGGACAGCACGGTGGGATGAGCAGTTCTTC. This codes for CASSAGTARWDEQFF.

This chain connects TRBV18 to TRBJ2-3, with 7 positions matching TRBD1. The CDR3 consists of 15 residues. The germline V gene encodes CDR1 KGHSH and CDR2 LQKENI. V shed 5 bases, J shed 1 base, and the junction held 6 bases outside the gene matches. In DNA form, the CDR3 reads TGTGCCAGCTCAGAGACAGGGAAAGGCACAGATACGCAGTATTTT. Translating gives CASSETGKGTDTQYF.

This clonotype was found many times. The chain recombines TRBV20-1 with TRBJ2-3; possibly TRBD1 for D (7 bases). The CDR3 has 13 residues. V lost 6 bases and J lost 0, with 10 bases in between. Germline lookup yields CDR1 DFQATT and CDR2 SNEGSKA (reference sequence). In nucleotides, the CDR3 is TGCAGTGCCGCGGGACAGAGCACAGATACGCAGTATTTT. Translation gives CSAAGQSTDTQYF.

This clonotype was recorded many times. The chain couples TRBV2 to TRBJ2-1; D gene uncertain. Germline lookup yields CDR1 SNHLY and CDR2 FYNNEI. The CDR3 loop spans 12 amino acids. V was pared by 2 bases and J by 9 bases, with 8 bases between. CDR3 nucleotides: TGTGCCAGCAGTGAACAGCCGGTTGAGCAGTTCTTC. Its translation is CASSEQPVEQFF. The full variable domain, rest sourced from reference TRBV2 and TRBJ2-1, is EPEVTQTPSHQVTQMGQEVILRCVPISNHLYFYWYRQILGQKVEFLVSFYNNEISEKSEIFDDQFSVERPDGSNFTLKIRSTKLEDSAMYFCASSEQPVEQFFGPGTRLTVL.

The sample holds many counts of this clonotype. V and J are TRBV10-3 and TRBJ2-2, with a tentative D call TRBD2 (5 bases). Germline CDR1 and CDR2: ENHRY and SYGVKD. The CDR3 totals 17 residues. Trimming pared 4 bases from V and 6 bases from J, leaving 21 bases between. DNA of the CDR3: TGTGCCATCAGTGGCGCCCCAGCGGATTTACATGCCGGGGAGCTGTTTTTT. This sequence encodes CAISGAPADLHAGELFF.